The 7 T cell receptor beta chains listed next were all sequenced from one sample in a study of immune evolution from preneoplasia to lung adenocarcinoma. Sequencing used immunoSEQ multiplex PCR; TCRdb keeps in-frame clones, though not all of them. The data hold thousands of clones, with 70% to 90% observed a single time. The sequenced material came from FFPE minimally invasive lung adenocarcinoma tissue. Receptor source: a person aged 65-85 years with lung adenocarcinoma.

Points on this clone: Other DNA sequences in this sample translate to the same CDR3. The chain employs TRBV10-3 and TRBJ1-1, with 11 bases aligning to TRBD1. The CDR3 extends over 15 amino acids. Trimming at V came to 6 bases and at J to 6 bases, leaving 9 bases not matched to a gene. Germline loops: CDR1 ENHRY, CDR2 SYGVKD. The CDR3 DNA reads TGTGCCATCAGGGGGGACAGGGGGATTGGAGCTGAAGCTTTCTTT. Its protein is CAIRGDRGIGAEAFF.

This clone was seen once. The chain has TRBV5-4 and TRBJ2-7; the match to TRBD1 covers 7 bases. Per germline, CDR1 SGHNT and CDR2 YYREEE (reference sequence). The trim removed 5 bases at V and 1 base at J, leaving 6 bases unmatched. The CDR3 loop spans 14 amino acids. CDR3 sequence (DNA): TGTGCCAGCAGGCAGGACAGGAGATCCTACGAGCAGTACTTC. It is translated as CASRQDRRSYEQYF. The full variable domain, in which reference TRBV5-4 and TRBJ2-7 provide the parts outside the CDR3, is ETGVTQSPTHLIKTRGQQVTLRCSSQSGHNTVSWYQQALGQGPQFIFQYYREEENGRGNFPPRFSGLQFPNYSSELNVNALELDDSALYLCASRQDRRSYEQYFGPGTRLTVT.

The rearrangement links TRBV5-5 to TRBJ2-5; TRBD1 is a possible D gene (5 bases). Trimming cost V 0 bases and J 5 bases, with 14 bases left between them. CDR1 is SGHKS, CDR2 YYEKEE, per germline (reference sequence). There are 15 residues in the CDR3. CDR3 sequence: CASSLEGHSRETQYF. Here the CDR3 DNA reads TGTGCCAGCAGCTTGGAGGGGCACTCTCGGGAGACCCAGTACTTC.

The chain carries TRBV6-1 and TRBJ2-2; 14 bases agree with TRBD2. Trimming took 3 bases from V and 6 from J; bases not matched to a gene: 0. CDR1 MNHNS and CDR2 SASEGT come from the germline V gene. The CDR3 consists of 15 residues. CDR3 protein: CASSETSGGAGELFF. Written as DNA, the CDR3 is TGTGCCAGCAGTGAGACTAGCGGGGGGGCCGGGGAGCTGTTTTTT.

V gene TRBV18 combines with J gene TRBJ2-7; 11 bases agree with TRBD2. In germline, CDR1 is KGHSH, CDR2 LQKENI. V shed 2 bases and J 2 bases; nucleotides not matched to a gene: 2. The CDR3 is 15 amino acids. CDR3 sequence: CASSPSSGRTYEQYF. For the CDR3, the DNA is TGTGCCAGCTCACCATCTAGCGGGAGGACCTACGAGCAGTACTTC.

The chain links TRBV5-1 to TRBJ2-1; D is perhaps TRBD2 (5 bases). Germline CDR1 SGHRS, CDR2 YFSETQ. The CDR3 spans 15 residues. V lost 0 bases, J lost 4 bases, and 11 bases lay in between. CDR3 region: CASSLGSADYNEQFF. CDR3 sequence (DNA): TGCGCCAGCAGCTTGGGATCAGCGGATTACAATGAGCAGTTCTTC.

The chain has TRBV7-6 and TRBJ2-7; no firm D call. V was clipped by 4 bases and J by 2 bases, with 9 bases between them. This CDR3 is 13 amino acids long. The germline V gene has CDR1 SGHVS and CDR2 FNYEAQ. CDR3 coding DNA: TGTGCCAGCAGCTCTGGGCCCACCTACGAGCAGTACTTC. As protein: CASSSGPTYEQYF.